Shown below are 2 T cell receptor beta chains from a single sample sequenced in a study of T cells after yellow fever vaccination. TCRdb re-derived calls from the 5' RACE reads in MiXCR, one entry per CDR3 protein. The data show 100,000 to 150,000 distinct CDR3 sequences, with about 16% seen just once and around 46% held by the top ten. Material: CD8+ T cells sorted from PBMCs, obtained 5 days after the yellow fever booster vaccination. Receptor source: a man between 18 and 29 years old who received the YFV17D yellow fever vaccine.

This clonotype was detected a few times. This chain uses TRBV7-2 with TRBJ1-5, with no clear D. CDR3 length: 15 amino acids. The V gene's germline CDR1 is SGHTA and CDR2 FQGNSA. Trimming left V 5 bases short and J 2 bases short, with 13 bases between. Here the CDR3 reads CASSPGESGNQPQHF. CDR3 nucleotides: TGTGCCAGCAGCCCTGGGGAGAGCGGCAATCAGCCCCAGCATTTT.

The CDR3 DNA follows: TGTGCCAGCAGTTCGTGGGCGGGGAATGAGCAGTTCTTC. It is translated as CASSSWAGNEQFF. The chain is built from TRBV28 and TRBJ2-1; D is possibly TRBD2 (6 bases). V was shortened by 4 bases and J by 7 bases, with 11 bases between the two germline ends. The CDR3 is 13 residues long. Looked up from germline, CDR1 is MDHEN and CDR2 is SYDVKM.